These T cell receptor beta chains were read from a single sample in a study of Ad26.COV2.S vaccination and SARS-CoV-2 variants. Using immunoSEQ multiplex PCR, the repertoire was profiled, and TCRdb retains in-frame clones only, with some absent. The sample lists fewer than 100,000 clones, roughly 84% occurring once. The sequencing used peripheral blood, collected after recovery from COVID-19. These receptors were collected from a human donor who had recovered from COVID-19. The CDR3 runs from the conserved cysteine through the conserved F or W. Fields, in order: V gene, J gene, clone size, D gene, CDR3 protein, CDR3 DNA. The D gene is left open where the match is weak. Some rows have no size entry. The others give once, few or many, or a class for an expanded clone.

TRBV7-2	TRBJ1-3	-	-	CASSRQSLNTIYF	TGTGCCAGCAGCAGACAGTCTTTAAACACCATATATTTT
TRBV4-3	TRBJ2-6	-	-	CASSQDGTGANVLTF	TGCGCCAGCAGCCAAGACGGGACTGGGGCCAACGTCCTGACTTTC
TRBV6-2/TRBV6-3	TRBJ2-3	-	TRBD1	CASSYEDRGGADTQYF	TGTGCCAGCAGTTACGAGGACAGGGGAGGAGCAGATACGCAGTATTTT
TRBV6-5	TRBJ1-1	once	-	CASRAAGTEAFF	TGTGCCAGCAGGGCTGCAGGCACTGAAGCTTTCTTT
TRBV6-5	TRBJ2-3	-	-	CASRPAGFRQDTQYF	TGTGCCAGCAGACCCGCCGGGTTCCGACAAGATACGCAGTATTTT
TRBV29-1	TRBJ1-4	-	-	CSVGGNNEKLFF	TGCAGCGTGGGGGGTAACAATGAAAAACTGTTTTTT
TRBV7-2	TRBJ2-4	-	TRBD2	CASSWKGLAANIQYF	TGTGCCAGCAGCTGGAAGGGACTAGCGGCCAACATTCAGTACTTC
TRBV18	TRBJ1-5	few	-	CASSPTGNQPQHF	TGTGCCAGCTCACCAACAGGCAATCAGCCCCAGCATTTT
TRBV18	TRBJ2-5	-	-	CASSPISRYQETQYF	TGTGCCAGCTCACCAATCTCCCGGTACCAAGAGACCCAGTACTTC
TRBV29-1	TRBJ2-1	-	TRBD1	CSVEGLQGVDYNEQFF	TGCAGCGTTGAAGGTCTACAGGGGGTTGACTACAATGAGCAGTTCTTC
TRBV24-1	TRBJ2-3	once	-	CATSDRWGDTQYF	TGTGCCACCAGTGATCGGTGGGGAGATACGCAGTATTTT
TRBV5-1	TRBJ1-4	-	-	CASSRVRGEKLFF	TGCGCCAGCAGCAGGGTTCGGGGTGAAAAACTGTTTTTT
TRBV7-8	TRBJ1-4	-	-	CASSLGPRDPEREKLFF	TGTGCCAGCAGCTTAGGCCCCCGGGACCCAGAAAGGGAAAAACTGTTTTTT
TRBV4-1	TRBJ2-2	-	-	CASSQGDASSTGELFF	TGCGCCAGCAGCCAAGGGGACGCCAGCTCCACCGGGGAGCTGTTTTTT
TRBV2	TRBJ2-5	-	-	CASSKQPGGAETQYF	TGTGCCAGCAGTAAACAGCCTGGAGGCGCTGAGACCCAGTACTTC
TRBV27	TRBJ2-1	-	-	CASRLHSYNEQFF	TGTGCCAGCAGACTACACTCCTACAATGAGCAGTTCTTC
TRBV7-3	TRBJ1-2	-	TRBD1	CASSPGTGFVGYTF	TGTGCCAGCAGCCCCGGGACAGGGTTTGTGGGCTACACCTTC
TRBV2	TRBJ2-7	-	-	CASSREIDRSQYF	TGTGCCAGCAGTCGAGAAATTGACAGAAGTCAGTACTTC
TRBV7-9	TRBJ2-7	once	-	CASSLAVAYEQYF	TGTGCCAGCAGCTTAGCGGTGGCCTACGAGCAGTACTTC
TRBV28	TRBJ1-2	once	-	CASSLVTGSGYTF	TGTGCCAGCAGTTTAGTCACGGGGTCTGGCTACACCTTC
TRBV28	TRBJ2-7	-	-	CASSLLSQTRNEQYF	TGTGCCAGCAGTTTACTATCACAGACCCGTAACGAGCAGTACTTC
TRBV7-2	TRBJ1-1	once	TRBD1	CASSLGTGANEAFF	TGTGCCAGCAGCTTAGGGACAGGAGCTAATGAAGCTTTCTTT
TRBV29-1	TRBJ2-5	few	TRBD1	CSVGGDRGTETQYF	TGCAGCGTTGGGGGGGACAGGGGTACTGAGACCCAGTACTTC
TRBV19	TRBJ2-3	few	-	CASRGAGLGTDTQYF	TGTGCCAGTAGAGGAGCAGGGTTAGGCACAGATACGCAGTATTTT
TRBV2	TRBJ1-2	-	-	CASSFSPSANYGYTF	TGTGCCAGCAGTTTTTCCCCCTCAGCTAACTATGGCTACACCTTC